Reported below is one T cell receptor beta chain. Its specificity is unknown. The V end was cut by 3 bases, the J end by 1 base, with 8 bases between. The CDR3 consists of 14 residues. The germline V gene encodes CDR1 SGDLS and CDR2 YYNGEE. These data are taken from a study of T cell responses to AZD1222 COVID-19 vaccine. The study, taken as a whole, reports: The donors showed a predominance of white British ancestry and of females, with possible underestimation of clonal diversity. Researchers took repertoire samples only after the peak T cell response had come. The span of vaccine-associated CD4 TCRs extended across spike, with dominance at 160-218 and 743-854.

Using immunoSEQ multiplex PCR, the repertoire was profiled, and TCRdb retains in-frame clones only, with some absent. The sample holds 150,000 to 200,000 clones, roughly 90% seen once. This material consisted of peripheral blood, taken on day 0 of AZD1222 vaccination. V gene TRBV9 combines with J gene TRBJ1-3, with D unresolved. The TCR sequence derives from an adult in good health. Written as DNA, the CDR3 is TGTGCCAGCAGCGCGGGAGGATCTGGAAACACCATATATTTT. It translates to CASSAGGSGNTIYF.